This T cell receptor beta chain was captured in a study of Ad26.COV2.S vaccination and SARS-CoV-2 variants. Specified treatment: over 15 received Ad26.COV2.S at low or high dose, single or two shots; roughly 5 received placebo; per-sample allocation not given. All samples were drawn on day 63, counting from the first vaccine or placebo injection. Built on an Ad26 vector, the vaccine expressed Wuhan-strain SARS-CoV-2 spike. The table came from immunoSEQ multiplex PCR; TCRdb's copy has only in-frame clones and leaves some out. The data contain about 420,000 clones, 88% of them singletons. Germline V gives CDR1 DFQATT, CDR2 SNEGSKA (reference sequence). Between the trimmed V and J ends, which lost 3 bases and 7 bases, there was a span of 15 bases. The CDR3 has 14 amino acids.

This specimen consisted of peripheral blood, obtained in a trial of Ad26.COV2.S vaccine versus placebo. The chain recombines TRBV20-1 with TRBJ1-4; D might be TRBD1 (6 bases). This sequence was found in a person aged 18-65 years who received the Ad26.COV2.S COVID-19 vaccine or a placebo. The CDR3 sequence: CSASLGGVGEKLFF. CDR3 DNA: TGCAGTGCTAGTCTGGGGGGCGTCGGTGAAAAACTGTTTTTT.